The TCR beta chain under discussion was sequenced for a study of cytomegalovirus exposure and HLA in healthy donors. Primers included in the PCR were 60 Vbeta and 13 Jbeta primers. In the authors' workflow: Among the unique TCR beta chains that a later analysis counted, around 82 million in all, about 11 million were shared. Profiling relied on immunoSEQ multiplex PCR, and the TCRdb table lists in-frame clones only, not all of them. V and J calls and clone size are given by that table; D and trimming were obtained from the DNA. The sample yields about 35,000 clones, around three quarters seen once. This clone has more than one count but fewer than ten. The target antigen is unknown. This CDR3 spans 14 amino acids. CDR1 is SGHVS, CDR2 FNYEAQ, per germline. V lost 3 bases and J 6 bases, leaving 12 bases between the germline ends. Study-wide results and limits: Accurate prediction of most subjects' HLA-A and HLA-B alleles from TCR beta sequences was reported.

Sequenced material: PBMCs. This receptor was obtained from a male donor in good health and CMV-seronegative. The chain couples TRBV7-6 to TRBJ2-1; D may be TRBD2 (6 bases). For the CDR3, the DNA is TGTGCCAGCAGCTTTAGCGGCCAGGGCAATGAGCAGTTCTTC. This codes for CASSFSGQGNEQFF.